This T cell receptor beta chain was identified in a study of cytomegalovirus exposure and HLA in healthy donors. With V trimmed by 1 base and J by 6 bases, 4 bases remained unmatched. The CDR3 spans 16 residues. Germline V gives CDR1 SGHVS, CDR2 FQNEAQ. PCR primers comprised 60 Vbeta and 13 Jbeta primers. The data were produced by immunoSEQ multiplex PCR, yet TCRdb's version contains in-frame clones alone and is incomplete. Of 180,000 or so clones in the sample, 65% to 85% were seen once. The rearrangement uses TRBV7-8 and TRBJ2-1; 12 bases are shared with TRBD2. Source material: PBMCs. This TCR was recovered from a girl aged 5 to 17 in good health and CMV-seropositive. CDR3 in amino acids: CASSLGLAGGLNEQFF. The CDR3 bases are TGTGCCAGCAGCTTAGGGCTAGCGGGAGGGCTCAATGAGCAGTTCTTC.